The clone carrying this TCR beta chain was observed a handful of times. Its antigen is not identified. Cell sorting via CD45RO/CCR7/CD25/CD127/CD95/CD27 was performed to obtain CD4+ naive, central memory, regulatory and stem cell-like memory cells. This entry comes from a study of beta chain features in type 1 diabetes. The wider study: The examined sorted cells totaled approximately 100 million across samples.

The CDR3 totals 15 residues. V dropped 2 bases and J dropped 6 bases, with 17 bases sitting between them. CDR1 is GTSNPN, CDR2 SVGIG, per germline (reference sequence). Expressed TCRB transcripts were sequenced because the entire RNA isolate underwent reverse transcription. Libraries were prepared by immunoSEQ multiplex PCR; TCRdb keeps only in-frame clonotypes and omits some of them. The repertoire holds hundreds of thousands of clones, with 10% to 15% as singletons. General study points: Healthy donors had naive, central memory and Treg TCRB repertoires that appeared less similar than those seen among patients. Type 1 diabetes patients had moderately but significantly shorter TCRB CDR3s in all four CD4+ subsets. Any HLA type influence on TCRB rearrangement was left unresolved here.

The sequencing input was naive CD4+ T cells from blood. This receptor was obtained from a man in his late teens or twenties with type 1 diabetes. The chain carries TRBV30 and TRBJ1-5; tentatively, D is TRBD1 (5 bases). DNA of the CDR3: TGTGCCTGGAGTTCCGGGCTTCAGGGAGGTCAGCCCCAGCATTTT. It translates to CAWSSGLQGGQPQHF.